This record concerns one T cell receptor (beta chain) sequence. A read error may be the cause here, since a much bigger clone is one base away. The CDR3 totals 16 residues. Germline CDR1 is SGHTA and CDR2 is FQGNSA. The data are from a study of neurological immune-mediated disorders. The time point is: longitudinal time-point 3. TCRdb used MiXCR to reprocess the 5' RACE reads, holding one entry per CDR3 protein. This table has tens of thousands of distinct CDR3 sequences, around 4% appearing once. The chain has TRBV7-2 and TRBJ2-2; TRBD2 matches 13 bases. The TCR sequence derives from a woman aged 55-70 years with multiple sclerosis. Sequenced: PBMCs. The CDR3 here is CVSSFTSGGAGGELFF. CDR3 nucleotides: TGTGTCAGCAGCTTCACTAGCGGGGGGGCCGGCGGGGAGCTGTTTTTT.